This TCR beta chain is from a study of CD8 T cells in ankylosing spondylitis (TCRdb year 2017). Regarding the complete study: To find TCR variants linked to disease, the study profiled T cell receptor beta repertoires in ankylosing spondylitis patients and healthy donors. The full study cohort was made up of over 20 ankylosing spondylitis patients and roughly 100 healthy donors. Samples of peripheral blood were taken, and for ankylosing spondylitis patients, synovial fluid was collected as well.

TCRdb lists the instrument as Illumina HiSeq 2500. TCR beta libraries were prepared by quantitative 5'-RACE with molecular barcodes. Per the original workflow: A new computational method, built on a probabilistic model of VDJ rearrangement, was used to identify disease-linked TCR variants. TCRdb reprocessed the public reads (quality trimming at Q25 with fastp, clone calling with MiXCR) and kept in-frame beta chains. Every entry covers one CDR3 protein and lists the most common genes and DNA from its rows. These V and J calls derive from TCRdb rather than the authors' analysis. The sample table lists about 200,000 distinct CDR3 sequences, roughly 26% of them with a count of one. More than 6.5% of the sample belongs to the ten largest clones. The paper as a whole reports these results and caveats: The disease-linked clones were reported as significantly enriched in matched synovial fluid samples from ankylosing spondylitis patients. Some motif variants had previously been reported in the synovial fluid and blood of reactive arthritis patients, which suggests shared mechanisms of disease initiation. In peripheral blood, the disease-linked clones were found at relatively low frequencies and had a CD8+ phenotype. A TCR beta motif made up of eight or nine highly homologous amino acid variants appeared to be characteristic of blood from ankylosing spondylitis patients.

In the case of this clonotype: The specificity of this receptor is unknown. Base qualities are not recorded, but no much larger clone differs from it by a single base.

V is reduced by 6 bases and J by 4 bases, leaving a spacing of 12 bases between them. From cysteine to phenylalanine, the CDR3 is 13 amino acids long. Just the 39-base CDR3 DNA is kept, in frame starting at base 1. The clonotype was recovered from a male donor with ankylosing spondylitis or in good health (not recorded which). The sequence joins TRBV12-3 or TRBV12-4 to TRBJ1-2, with no D gene named confidently. The source material was blood, either unsorted or a sorted T cell fraction (not recorded which). DNA sequence: TGTGCCAGCAGCACGCCGTGGCTCTATGGCTACACCTTC. Protein translation: CASSTPWLYGYTF.